This TCR beta chain comes out of a study of Ad26.COV2.S vaccination and SARS-CoV-2 variants. Looked up from germline, CDR1 is SGDLS and CDR2 is YYNGEE. V lost 0 bases, J lost 8 bases, and 14 bases lay in between. CDR3 length: 14 amino acids. Sequencing was performed with immunoSEQ multiplex PCR; in TCRdb, only in-frame clones are kept and a portion is missing. The sample contains around 350,000 clones, under 95% of which appear only once. Whole-study results and caveats: Substantial breadth was reportedly displayed by spike-specific CD8+ and CD4+ T cell responses after vaccination. Vaccinated and placebo-treated recipients had similar non-spike TCR breadth. The analyses of TCR breadth and depth may have understated the size of total T cell responses.

Details on this clone: Its target is not known.

Sequencing was performed on peripheral blood, taken after recovery from COVID-19. The TCR comes from a human donor who had recovered from COVID-19. This chain joins TRBV9 and TRBJ1-2, with D possibly matching TRBD1 (5 bases). CDR3 region: CASSVDAGLRGYTF. CDR3 sequence (DNA): TGTGCCAGCAGCGTAGACGCAGGGCTCAGGGGCTACACCTTC.